The 10 T cell receptor beta chains listed next were all sequenced from one sample in a study of shared clonotypes between healthy human individuals. Some clones are missing from TCRdb's copy, which holds only in-frame ones; the method was immunoSEQ multiplex PCR. The top ten clones hold 1.5% to 2% of a sample with approximately 700,000 clones, 60% to 75% of them seen once. The sample was memory CD4+ T cells sorted from blood. The subset here: CD45RA-negative fraction. These TCRs come from a woman aged 25 to 39 in good health.

This clone occurred a few times. At the DNA level, this CDR3 is encoded by other sequences in the same sample as well. The chain recombines TRBV2 with TRBJ2-5; D unresolved. The length of the CDR3 is 12 residues. V was clipped by 3 bases and J by 5 bases, with 7 bases between them. Germline CDR1 reads SNHLY; CDR2 reads FYNNEI. CDR3 nucleotide sequence: TGTGCCAGCAGTGATCGGGCGGAGACCCAGTACTTC. It translates to CASSDRAETQYF. The variable domain in full, with the rest retrieved from reference TRBV2 and TRBJ2-5, is EPEVTQTPSHQVTQMGQEVILRCVPISNHLYFYWYRQILGQKVEFLVSFYNNEISEKSEIFDDQFSVERPDGSNFTLKIRSTKLEDSAMYFCASSDRAETQYFGPGTRLLVL.

In its sample, this clone was seen a few times. The same CDR3 can be traced to other DNA sequences in this sample. The chain carries TRBV11-2 and TRBJ2-5; D is unresolved. The V gene's germline CDR1 is SGHAT and CDR2 FQNNGV. CDR3 length: 11 residues. V lost 5 bases and J 5 bases, leaving 6 bases between the germline ends. The CDR3 region is CASSPGETQYF. The CDR3 nucleotides read TGTGCCAGCAGCCCTGGCGAGACCCAGTACTTC.

The J gene is TRBJ2-5, the V gene TRBV5-1, with TRBD2 matching 7 bases. The CDR3 is 16 amino acids. The V gene end was trimmed by 0 bases and the J gene end by 4 bases; junction bases not matched to a gene: 9. Per the germline V gene, CDR1 is SGHRS and CDR2 is YFSETQ. In DNA, the CDR3 is TGCGCCAGCAGCTTGGGATCGCGGAGGGAGGGAGAGACCCAGTACTTC. It codes for CASSLGSRREGETQYF.

V usage is TRBV5-1 and J usage is TRBJ2-3, with TRBD2 matching 11 bases. V trimming: 2 bases; J trimming: 2 bases; junction bases outside the gene matches: 7. Germline CDR1 is SGHRS and CDR2 is YFSETQ. CDR3 length: 17 residues. The CDR3 is CASSFGLAGGTTDTQYF. CDR3 sequence (DNA): TGCGCCAGCAGCTTTGGCTTAGCGGGAGGGACCACAGATACGCAGTATTTT.

CDR3 sequence reads: CASSRGQGDGNTIYF. The DNA for the CDR3 is TGTGCCAGTAGTAGGGGACAGGGAGATGGAAACACCATATATTTT. The V gene is TRBV19, the J gene TRBJ1-3; 9 bases are shared with TRBD1. The V gene end was trimmed by 4 bases and the J gene end by 3 bases; junction bases not matched to a gene: 4. Per the germline V gene, CDR1 is LNHDA and CDR2 is SQIVND (reference sequence). The CDR3 runs 15 residues.

The chain employs TRBV2 and TRBJ2-1; D is possibly TRBD2 (6 bases). Germline V CDR1 and CDR2: SNHLY, FYNNEI. The CDR3 runs to 16 residues. V lost 3 bases to trimming and J lost 1 base, with 13 bases between them. DNA for the CDR3: TGTGCCAGCAGTGAGTCCGGGGGACGATCCTACAATGAGCAGTTCTTC. Protein: CASSESGGRSYNEQFF.

This rearrangement joins TRBV6-5 to TRBJ2-2, with D maybe TRBD2 (6 bases). Trimming removed 6 bases from V and 3 bases from J, with 14 bases in between. The length of the CDR3 is 15 residues. Germline-derived CDR1 and CDR2 are MNHEY and SVGAGI. The DNA for the CDR3 is TGTGCCAGCAGACCTCGGGGAGGCGACACCGGGGAGCTGTTTTTT. It is translated as CASRPRGGDTGELFF.

This clone has ten or more counts. This rearrangement joins TRBV7-9 to TRBJ1-1, with D uncertain. Trimming removed 5 bases from V and 1 base from J, with 17 bases in between. Looked up from germline, CDR1 is SEHNR and CDR2 is FQNEAQ (reference sequence). The CDR3 length is 16 residues. This CDR3 is CASSPNPQRSNTEAFF. CDR3 bases: TGTGCCAGCAGCCCCAACCCACAGAGGTCGAACACTGAAGCTTTCTTT.

This chain connects TRBV11-3 to TRBJ2-1, with D perhaps matching TRBD2 (6 bases). Trimming pared 3 bases from V and 5 bases from J, leaving 8 bases between. From germline, CDR1 is SGHNT and CDR2 YENEEA. The CDR3 spans 13 residues. CDR3 loop: CASSFGGDNEQFF. The CDR3 DNA is TGTGCCAGCAGCTTCGGCGGGGACAATGAGCAGTTCTTC.

Only one count was recorded for this clone. V usage is TRBV18 and J usage is TRBJ1-4; D possibly corresponds to TRBD1 (5 bases). From germline, CDR1 is KGHSH and CDR2 LQKENI. V was pared by 3 bases and J by 5 bases, with 7 bases between. The CDR3 length is 13 residues. In DNA, the CDR3 is TGTGCCAGCTCACCCAGGGAGAATGAAAAACTGTTTTTT. It yields the protein CASSPRENEKLFF.